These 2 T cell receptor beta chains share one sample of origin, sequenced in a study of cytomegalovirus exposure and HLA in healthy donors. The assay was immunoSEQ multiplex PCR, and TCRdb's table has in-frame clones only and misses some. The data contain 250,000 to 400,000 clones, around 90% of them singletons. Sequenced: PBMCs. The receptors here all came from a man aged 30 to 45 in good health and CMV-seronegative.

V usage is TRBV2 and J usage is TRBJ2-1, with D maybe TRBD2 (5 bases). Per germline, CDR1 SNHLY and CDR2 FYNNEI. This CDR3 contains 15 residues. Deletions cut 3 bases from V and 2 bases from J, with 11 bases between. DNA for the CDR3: TGTGCCAGCAGTGAGGGGAGCGGCCCCTACAATGAGCAGTTCTTC. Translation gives CASSEGSGPYNEQFF.

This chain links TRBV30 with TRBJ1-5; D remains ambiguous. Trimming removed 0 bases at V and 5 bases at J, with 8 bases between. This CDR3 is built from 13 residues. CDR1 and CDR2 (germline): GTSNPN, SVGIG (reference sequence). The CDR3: CAWSVLADQPQHF. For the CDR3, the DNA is TGTGCCTGGAGTGTACTGGCGGATCAGCCCCAGCATTTT.